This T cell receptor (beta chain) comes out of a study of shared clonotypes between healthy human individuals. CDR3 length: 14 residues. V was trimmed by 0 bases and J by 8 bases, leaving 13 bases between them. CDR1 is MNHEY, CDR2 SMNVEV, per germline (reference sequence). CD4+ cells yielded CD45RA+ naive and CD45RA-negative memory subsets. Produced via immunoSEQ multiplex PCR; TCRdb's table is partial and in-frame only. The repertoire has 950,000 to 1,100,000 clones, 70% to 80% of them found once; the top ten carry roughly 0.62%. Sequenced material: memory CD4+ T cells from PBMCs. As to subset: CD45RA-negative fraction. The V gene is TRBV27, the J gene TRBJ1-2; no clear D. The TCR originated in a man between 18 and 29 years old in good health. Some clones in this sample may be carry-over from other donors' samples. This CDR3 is CASSLSSLQGGYTF. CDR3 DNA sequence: TGTGCCAGCAGTTTATCTAGCTTACAAGGGGGCTACACCTTC.